This record looks at one TCR beta chain sequence and its context. This entry belongs to a study of blood T cells in healthy people across ages. A sample-barcoded 5' primer and a J-beta primer mix were used in a second PCR of roughly 7 to 11 cycles. From the 5' RACE reads, TCRdb called clonotypes with MiXCR, one entry per CDR3 protein. Of roughly 1.5 million distinct CDR3 sequences listed, roughly 43% are singletons. Trimming stripped 1 base from V and 5 bases from J, with 14 bases between. Germline values: CDR1 DFQATT, CDR2 SNEGSKA (reference sequence). This CDR3 contains 14 residues. The source of this sequence is a woman between 18 and 29 years old in good health. The source material was blood. The J gene is TRBJ1-1, the V gene TRBV20-1; the D is unclear. The CDR3 protein is CSARASSGGTEAFF. CDR3 nucleotides: TGCAGTGCTAGAGCCTCGAGCGGTGGTACTGAAGCTTTCTTT.